Below are 11 T cell receptor beta chains sequenced from a single sample in a study of blood T cells in healthy people across ages (dated by TCRdb to the mid-2010s). Library generation was performed with 5' RACE. The instrument given in TCRdb is Illumina HiSeq 2500. A second PCR of about 7 to 12 cycles was performed with a sample-barcoded 5' primer and a J-beta primer mix. TCRdb took the public reads, trimmed them with fastp at Q25, ran MiXCR for clone calling and kept in-frame beta chains. Rows matching on CDR3 protein sequence are summarized as one entry with the most common DNA and genes. Across this sample there are 800,000 to 950,000 distinct CDR3 sequences, with 25% to 30% seen only once. Of the sample, 10% is held by the ten largest clones. These data also featured in a second study, about T cells of mothers and their children.

Sequenced: blood. These receptors all stem from a middle-aged woman in good health.

This rearrangement joins TRBV20-1 to TRBJ1-1, with D tentatively TRBD1 (5 bases). V shed 0 bases and J shed 7 bases, with 6 bases lying between them. This CDR3 spans 11 amino acids. Germline assignment: CDR1 DFQATT and CDR2 SNEGSKA (reference sequence). The CDR3 here is CSAREGVEAFF. As DNA, the CDR3 is TGCAGTGCTAGAGAGGGGGTTGAAGCTTTCTTT.

The DNA of the CDR3 is TGCGCCAGCAGCGTGAGACTCGACAGGGGGGACAATGAGCAGTTCTTC. Translated: CASSVRLDRGDNEQFF. This chain links TRBV5-1 with TRBJ2-1; TRBD1 matches at 9 bases. Trimming at V came to 4 bases and at J to 5 bases, leaving 10 bases not matched to a gene. This CDR3 has 16 residues. Germline V lookup: CDR1 SGHRS, CDR2 YFSETQ.

The chain couples TRBV20-1 to TRBJ1-2; D possibly corresponds to TRBD1 (5 bases). In germline, CDR1 is DFQATT, CDR2 SNEGSKA (reference sequence). V dropped 3 bases and J dropped 8 bases, with 19 bases sitting between them. The CDR3 sequence is 14 residues long. The CDR3 DNA follows: TGCAGTGCTAGGGCTTTCGGCCGGGACGAGGGCTACACCTTC. As protein: CSARAFGRDEGYTF.

The chain uses TRBV4-3 and TRBJ1-6; TRBD1 matches at 7 bases. CDR1 and CDR2 from the germline V gene are LGHNA and YSLEER. Unmatched junction bases numbered 4, after V lost 7 bases and J lost 7 bases. This CDR3 is built from 13 residues. This CDR3 is CASTGQPNSPLHF. The CDR3 bases are TGCGCCAGCACGGGACAGCCGAATTCACCCCTCCACTTT.

This clonotype was observed at least ten times. This chain uses TRBV11-2 with TRBJ2-5, with D perhaps matching TRBD1 (5 bases). This CDR3 has 15 residues. The germline V gene has CDR1 SGHAT and CDR2 FQNNGV. V lost 5 bases and J lost 2, with 15 bases in between. The CDR3 is CASSPLLRGQETQYF. The DNA for the CDR3 is TGTGCCAGCAGCCCATTACTTAGGGGACAAGAGACCCAGTACTTC.

The chain recombines TRBV7-2 with TRBJ2-3, with TRBD2 matching over 11 bases. V shed 3 bases and J 5 bases; nucleotides not matched to a gene: 13. The CDR3 spans 18 residues. Germline lookup yields CDR1 SGHTA and CDR2 FQGNSA. The CDR3 region has the DNA TGTGCCAGCAGCTTCCAAAGACTAGCGGGGAGGCCGAAAGATACGCAGTATTTT. Its translation: CASSFQRLAGRPKDTQYF.

This clonotype showed up many times. The chain couples TRBV28 to TRBJ2-6; no definite D call. Germline CDR1 is MDHEN and CDR2 is SYDVKM. The length of the CDR3 is 15 residues. V shed 7 bases and J shed 0 bases, with 10 bases lying between them. This chain's CDR3 is CASTRRSSGANVLTF. Written as DNA, the CDR3 is TGTGCCAGCACCCGTCGCTCCTCTGGGGCCAACGTCCTGACTTTC.

The J gene is TRBJ1-2, the V gene TRBV27, with D perhaps TRBD1 (5 bases). CDR1 MNHEY and CDR2 SMNVEV come from the germline V gene (reference sequence). Trimming took off 5 bases at V and 8 bases at J, with 24 bases between the two ends. The CDR3 is 16 residues long. CDR3 protein: CASSQRVESGSRGYTF. The DNA of the CDR3 is TGTGCCAGCAGTCAAAGGGTAGAATCAGGGAGTAGAGGCTACACCTTC.

DNA of the CDR3: TGTGCCAGCAGTGTTTCACGGGACGGGGATCACGAGCAGTACTTC. Protein sequence: CASSVSRDGDHEQYF. This sequence joins TRBV2 and TRBJ2-5; D may match TRBD1 or TRBD2 (5 bases each). The end of the DNA fits TRBJ2-7 better, so the J call may be wrong. The CDR3 loop spans 15 amino acids. Germline-derived CDR1 and CDR2 are SNHLY and FYNNEI.

V gene TRBV10-2 combines with J gene TRBJ1-2; TRBD1 is a possible D gene (5 bases). Trimming removed 9 bases at V and 1 base at J, with 15 bases between. Looked up from germline, CDR1 is WSHSY and CDR2 is SAAADI. This CDR3 is 14 amino acids long. The CDR3 region has the DNA TGCGCCAGTGCCCGGGACGGGGTTAACTATGGCTACACCTTC. Translation: CASARDGVNYGYTF.

This clonotype was picked up a small number of times. The chain combines TRBV4-1 with TRBJ1-2; TRBD1 might be the D (6 bases). CDR1 is MGHRA and CDR2 is YSYEKL in the germline V gene. The length of the CDR3 is 15 residues. Trimming took 1 base from V and 4 from J, leaving 13 bases between them. For the CDR3, the DNA is TGCGCCAGCAGCCAAGGGGTACAGGGTCCCTATGGCTACACCTTC. Translated, it gives CASSQGVQGPYGYTF.